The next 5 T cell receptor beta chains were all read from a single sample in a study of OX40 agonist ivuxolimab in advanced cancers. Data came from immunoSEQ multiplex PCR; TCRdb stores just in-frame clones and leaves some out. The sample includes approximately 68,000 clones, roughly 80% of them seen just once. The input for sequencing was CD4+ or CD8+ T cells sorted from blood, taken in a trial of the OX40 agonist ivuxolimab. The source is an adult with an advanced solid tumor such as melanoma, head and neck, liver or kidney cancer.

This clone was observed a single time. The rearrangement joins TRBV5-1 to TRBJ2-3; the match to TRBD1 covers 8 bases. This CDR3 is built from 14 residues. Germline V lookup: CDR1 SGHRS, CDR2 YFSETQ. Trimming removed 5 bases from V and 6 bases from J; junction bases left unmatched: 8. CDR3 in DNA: TGCGCCAGCAGTCAGCCTCAGGGGGCGGATACGCAGTATTTT. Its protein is CASSQPQGADTQYF.

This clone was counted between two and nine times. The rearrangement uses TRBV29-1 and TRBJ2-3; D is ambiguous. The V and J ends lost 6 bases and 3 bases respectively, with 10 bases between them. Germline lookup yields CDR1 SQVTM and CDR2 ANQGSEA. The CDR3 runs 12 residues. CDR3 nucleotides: TGCAGCGTCCGTCAACAGACAGATACGCAGTATTTT. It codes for CSVRQQTDTQYF.

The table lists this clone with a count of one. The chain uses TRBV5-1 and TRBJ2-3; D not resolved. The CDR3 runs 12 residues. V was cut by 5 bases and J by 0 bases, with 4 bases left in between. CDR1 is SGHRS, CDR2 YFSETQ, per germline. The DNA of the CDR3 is TGCGCCAGCAGTCGCAGCACAGATACGCAGTATTTT. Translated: CASSRSTDTQYF.

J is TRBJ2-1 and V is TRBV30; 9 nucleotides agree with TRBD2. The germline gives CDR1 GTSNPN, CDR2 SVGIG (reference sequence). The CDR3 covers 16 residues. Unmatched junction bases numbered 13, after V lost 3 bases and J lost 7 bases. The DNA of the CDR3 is TGTGCCTGGAGGGACATTAGCGGGAGAAAGGGAAATGAGCAGTTCTTC. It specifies CAWRDISGRKGNEQFF.

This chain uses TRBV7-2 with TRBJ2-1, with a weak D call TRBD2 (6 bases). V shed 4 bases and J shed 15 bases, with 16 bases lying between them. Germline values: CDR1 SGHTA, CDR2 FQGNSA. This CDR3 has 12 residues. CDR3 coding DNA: TGTGCCAGCAGCTCCAGGACTACTATGCCGTTCTTC. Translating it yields CASSSRTTMPFF.